Listed below are T cell receptor beta chains from one sample, sequenced in a study of blood T cell repertoires in COVID-19. TCRdb's copy holds only in-frame clones and misses some; the assay was immunoSEQ multiplex PCR. Altogether 310,000 or so clones are present, about 83% being singletons, with the ten largest covering 1% to 1.5%. The specimen sequenced was peripheral blood. Receptors originate from a woman between 50 and 59 years old with acute or convalescent COVID-19. CDR3s include the opening cysteine and the closing phenylalanine or tryptophan. A D gene is named only where the DNA matches it firmly. The listing skips clone size in some rows; elsewhere it reads once, few, many or a size class.

v_gene	d_gene	abundance	j_gene	CDR3aa	CDR3nt
TRBV7-2	-	-	TRBJ1-2	CASSREGNYGYTF	TGTGCCAGCAGCCGCGAGGGAAACTATGGCTACACCTTC
TRBV30	-	-	TRBJ1-1	CAWSGEENTEAFF	TGTGCCTGGAGTGGGGAGGAAAACACTGAAGCTTTCTTT
TRBV18	TRBD1	few	TRBJ1-2	CASSPTGTDPNYGYTF	TGTGCCAGCTCACCAACCGGGACAGACCCTAACTATGGCTACACCTTC
TRBV7-2	-	-	TRBJ2-1	CASSLGEGWWANEQFF	TGTGCCAGCAGCTTAGGAGAAGGTTGGTGGGCCAATGAGCAGTTCTTC
TRBV5-4	-	-	TRBJ1-2	CASSTDSNYGYTF	TGTGCCAGCAGCACGGACAGTAATTATGGCTACACCTTC
TRBV5-5	-	-	TRBJ1-1	CASSLAGEMAEAFF	TGTGCCAGCAGCTTGGCCGGGGAGATGGCTGAAGCTTTCTTT
TRBV27	-	-	TRBJ2-7	CASSSAADSYEQYF	TGTGCCAGCAGTTCGGCGGCAGATTCCTACGAGCAGTACTTC
TRBV7-9	TRBD2	-	TRBJ2-1	CASSFTSGIRTYNEQFF	TGTGCCAGCAGCTTTACTAGCGGGATTCGCACCTACAATGAGCAGTTCTTC
TRBV7-2	TRBD1	-	TRBJ2-1	CASSLLGQGEFSEQFF	TGTGCCAGCAGCTTACTCGGGCAGGGGGAATTTAGTGAGCAGTTCTTC
TRBV11-2	TRBD1	-	TRBJ1-2	CASSLPNAGGSYGYTF	TGTGCCAGCAGCTTACCGAACGCAGGGGGATCCTATGGCTACACCTTC